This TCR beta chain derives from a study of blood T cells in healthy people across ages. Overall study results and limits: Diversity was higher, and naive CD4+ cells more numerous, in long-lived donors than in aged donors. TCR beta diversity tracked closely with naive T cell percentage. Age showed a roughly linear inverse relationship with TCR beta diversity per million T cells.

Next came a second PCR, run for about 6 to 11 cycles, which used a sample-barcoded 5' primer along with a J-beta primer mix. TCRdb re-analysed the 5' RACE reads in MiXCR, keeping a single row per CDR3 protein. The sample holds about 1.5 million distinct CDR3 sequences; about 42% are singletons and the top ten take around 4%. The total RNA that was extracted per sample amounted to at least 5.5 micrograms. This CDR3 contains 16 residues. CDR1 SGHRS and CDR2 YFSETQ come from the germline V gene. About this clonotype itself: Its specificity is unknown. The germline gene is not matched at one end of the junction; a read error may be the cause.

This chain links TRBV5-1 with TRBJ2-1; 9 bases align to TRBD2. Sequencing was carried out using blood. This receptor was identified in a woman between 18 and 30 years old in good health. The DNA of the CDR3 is TGCGCCGGCAGCTTCTACGGTACAGCGGGAGGCAATGAGCAGTTCTTC. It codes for CAGSFYGTAGGNEQFF.